These 19 T cell receptor beta chains were sequenced from one sample in a study of Graves' ophthalmopathy and Graves' hyperthyroidism. Transcripts of RNA were the source for amplifying TCR beta CDR3 regions. The workflow started with a first-round RT-PCR run with HTBI primers and then moved on to a second-round multiplex PCR. Via MiXCR, TCRdb re-called the multiplex PCR reads, giving one row per CDR3 protein. The table has 450,000 or so distinct CDR3 sequences, around 15% seen once. The sample taken for sequencing was blood. The receptor source for this set is a woman aged 30 to 39 with Graves' ophthalmopathy.

This clonotype was detected ten times or more. The chain couples TRBV20-1 to TRBJ2-5; 9 bases are shared with TRBD2. V shed 5 bases, J shed 4 bases, and the junction held 5 bases outside the gene matches. The CDR3 is made up of 13 amino acids. The germline V gene has CDR1 DFQATT and CDR2 SNEGSKA (reference sequence). The CDR3 region has the DNA TGCAGTGCTCCCCTAGCGGGACTAGAGACCCAGTACTTC. It codes for CSAPLAGLETQYF.

This clonotype was recorded many times. CDR3 region: CASSDTGFPSQPQHF. Here the CDR3 DNA reads TGTGCCAGCAGCGACACAGGGTTCCCCAGTCAGCCCCAGCATTTT. The gene calls are TRBV12-3 or TRBV12-4 and TRBJ1-5, with a weak D call TRBD1 (6 bases). With 6 bases removed from V and 6 bases from J, the gap between germline ends came to 18 bases. This CDR3 contains 15 residues.

This clonotype was observed a handful of times. V gene TRBV5-1 combines with J gene TRBJ2-5; D ambiguous. Germline CDR1 SGHRS, CDR2 YFSETQ. There are 14 residues in the CDR3. V gave up 0 bases and J gave up 5 bases, with 11 bases separating them. CDR3 sequence: CASSLGFLGETQYF. The CDR3 DNA reads TGCGCCAGCAGCTTGGGCTTCCTGGGGGAGACCCAGTACTTC.

The chain couples TRBV28 to TRBJ1-2; a possible D gene is TRBD1 (6 bases). V was clipped by 3 bases and J by 4 bases, with 15 bases between them. Germline CDR1 is MDHEN and CDR2 is SYDVKM. The CDR3 contains 15 residues. The CDR3: CASSFRGAVVYGYTF. DNA for the CDR3: TGTGCCAGCAGTTTTCGGGGGGCGGTGGTCTATGGCTACACCTTC.

This clonotype was observed at least ten times. The CDR3 nucleotides read TGTGCCAGCAGACTGGGATTCAACACTGAAGCTTTCTTT. Translated, it gives CASRLGFNTEAFF. The chain links TRBV28 to TRBJ1-1; D ambiguous. Germline V gene lookup returns CDR1 MDHEN and CDR2 SYDVKM. Trimming removed 6 bases from V and 2 bases from J, with 10 bases in between. The CDR3 is 13 amino acids.

As to this clonotype: This clone may be a read error of a much larger clone one base away. This chain links TRBV15 with TRBJ2-2; D possibly corresponds to TRBD1 (5 bases). CDR3 length: 14 residues. Germline V lookup: CDR1 LNHNV, CDR2 YYDKDF (reference sequence). CDR3 loop: CATGRARDTGELFF. The CDR3 DNA reads as TGTGCCACCGGCAGAGCCAGGGACACCGGGGAGCTGTTTTTT. Full variable domain (rest looked up from reference TRBV15 and TRBJ2-2): DAMVIQNPRYQVTQFGKPVTLSCSQTLNHNVMYWYQQKSSQAPKLLFHYYDKDFNNEADTPDNFQSRRPNTSFCFLDIRSPGLGDTAMYLCATGRARDTGELFFGEGSRLTVL.

Ten or more counts support this clonotype. This sequence joins TRBV29-1 and TRBJ2-7; D may be TRBD2 (6 bases). The V and J ends lost 0 bases and 0 bases respectively, with 9 bases between them. CDR3 length: 14 residues. Looked up from germline, CDR1 is SQVTM and CDR2 is ANQGSEA. CDR3 loop: CSVEDVGGSYEQYF. The DNA for the CDR3 is TGCAGCGTTGAAGATGTGGGGGGCTCCTACGAGCAGTACTTC.

The sample holds a few counts of this clonotype. V usage is TRBV7-2 and J usage is TRBJ2-7, with 8 positions matching TRBD2. Losses at the gene ends were 4 bases for V and 4 bases for J; bases not matched to a gene: 9. The germline V gene has CDR1 SGHTA and CDR2 FQGNSA. The CDR3 has 15 residues. The CDR3 reads CASSSLSGAGYEQYF. CDR3 nucleotide sequence: TGTGCCAGCAGCTCCCTTAGCGGGGCCGGGTACGAGCAGTACTTC. Complete variable domain (other parts from reference TRBV7-2 and TRBJ2-7): GAGVSQSPSNKVTEKGKDVELRCDPISGHTALYWYRQSLGQGLEFLIYFQGNSAPDKSGLPSDRFSAERTGGSVSTLTIQRTQQEDSAVYLCASSSLSGAGYEQYFGPGTRLTVT.

This clonotype has ten or more counts. The chain combines TRBV6-5 with TRBJ1-2; 7 bases map to TRBD1. Germline-derived CDR1 and CDR2 are MNHEY and SVGAGI. Trimming removed 3 bases from V and 4 bases from J; junction bases left unmatched: 5. The CDR3 covers 14 residues. CDR3 amino acids: CASSYNRGLYGYTF. The CDR3 region has the DNA TGTGCCAGCAGTTATAACAGGGGCCTCTATGGCTACACCTTC.

To note about this clonotype: A much more abundant neighbour one base away suggests this may be a read error. This chain joins TRBV2 and TRBJ2-7; D unresolved. CDR3 size: 13 residues. Germline-derived CDR1 and CDR2 are SNHLY and FYNNEI. Deletions cut 6 bases from V and 3 bases from J, with 12 bases between. As DNA, the CDR3 is TGTGCCAGCAGATTGACGGAGAACTACGAGCAGTACTTC. It specifies CASRLTENYEQYF.

This clonotype has a handful of counts. The chain carries TRBV6-1 and TRBJ1-1, with D possibly being TRBD1 (5 bases). With 5 bases removed from V and 11 bases from J, the gap between germline ends came to 21 bases. The CDR3 runs 14 residues. Germline lookup yields CDR1 MNHNS and CDR2 SASEGT. CDR3 DNA: TGTGCCAGCAGTCGGGACCCGGGCGATAGTTGGGCTTTCTTT. This encodes CASSRDPGDSWAFF.

This clonotype was recorded only once. The V gene is TRBV14, the J gene TRBJ1-1; D is perhaps TRBD1 (5 bases). Trimming left V 8 bases short and J 4 bases short, with 14 bases between. The germline V gene has CDR1 SGHDN and CDR2 FVKESK. This CDR3 comprises 13 residues. The CDR3 spells CASSVWGVTEAFF. The CDR3 DNA reads TGTGCCAGCTCGGTGTGGGGGGTCACTGAAGCTTTCTTT. Full variable domain (rest looked up from reference TRBV14 and TRBJ1-1): EAGVTQFPSHSVIEKGQTVTLRCDPISGHDNLYWYRRVMGKEIKFLLHFVKESKQDESGMPNNRFLAERTGGTYSTLKVQPAELEDSGVYFCASSVWGVTEAFFGQGTRLTVV.

On this clonotype itself: At one end the junction does not follow the germline gene, possibly because of a read error. The genes are TRBV6-1 and TRBJ2-5; D is unresolved. This CDR3 has 14 amino acids. CDR1 and CDR2 from the germline V gene are MNHNS and SASEGT. The CDR3 is CASSENVGRETKYF. The CDR3 region has the DNA TGTGCCAGCAGTGAAAACGTGGGAAGAGAGACCAAGTACTTC.

This clonotype was counted at least ten times. The CDR3 DNA reads TGTGCCTGGAGTAAGGAGGGGACGAACACCGGGGAGCTGTTTTTT. This encodes CAWSKEGTNTGELFF. The gene calls are TRBV30 and TRBJ2-2, with D possibly being TRBD2 (6 bases). The CDR3 sequence is 15 residues long. Deletions cut 2 bases from V and 0 bases from J, with 10 bases between. Germline V gene data show CDR1 as GTSNPN and CDR2 as SVGIG (reference sequence).

This clonotype was found many times. This chain joins TRBV7-9 and TRBJ2-7; D not resolved. The CDR3 totals 14 residues. V was shortened by 5 bases and J by 0 bases, with 11 bases between the two germline ends. Per germline, CDR1 SEHNR and CDR2 FQNEAQ (reference sequence). CDR3 sequence reads: CASSTIQISYEQYF. In DNA, the CDR3 is TGTGCCAGCAGCACAATACAGATCTCCTACGAGCAGTACTTC.

This clonotype showed up many times. The chain combines TRBV11-2 with TRBJ2-7, with TRBD1 matching over 9 bases. This CDR3 is built from 14 residues. The junction had 2 bases not matched to a gene; V was cut back by 1 base and J by 4 bases. The germline gives CDR1 SGHAT, CDR2 FQNNGV. CDR3 in amino acids: CASSLGGQGYEQYF. The CDR3 coding sequence is TGTGCCAGCAGCTTAGGTGGACAGGGGTACGAGCAGTACTTC. Full variable domain (remainder filled in from reference TRBV11-2 and TRBJ2-7): EAGVAQSPRYKIIEKRQSVAFWCNPISGHATLYWYQQILGQGPKLLIQFQNNGVVDDSQLPKDRFSAERLKGVDSTLKIQPAKLEDSAVYLCASSLGGQGYEQYFGPGTRLTVT.

The table lists this clonotype with a count of one. V is TRBV7-4 and J is TRBJ1-5; D gene unclear. The CDR3 totals 15 residues. Germline CDR1 reads SGHVT; CDR2 reads SQSDAQ. V lost 1 base, J lost 6 bases, and 13 bases lay in between. CDR3 sequence reads: CASSLGGRWAQPQHF. DNA of the CDR3: TGTGCCAGCAGCTTAGGTGGCCGATGGGCTCAGCCCCAGCATTTT.

Ten or more counts support this clonotype. This chain connects TRBV11-2 to TRBJ2-7, with D possibly matching TRBD1 (6 bases). Trimming pared 4 bases from V and 2 bases from J, leaving 12 bases between. The CDR3 runs 14 residues. The germline CDR1 and CDR2 sequences are SGHAT and FQNNGV. The CDR3 nucleotides read TGTGCCAGCAGCTCCCAGGGGTTAACCTACGAGCAGTACTTC. This translates into CASSSQGLTYEQYF.

This chain joins TRBV7-4 and TRBJ2-2; D ambiguous. The V end was cut by 0 bases, the J end by 4 bases, with 12 bases between. The CDR3 is made up of 16 amino acids. Germline CDR1 SGHVT, CDR2 SQSDAQ. CDR3 coding DNA: TGTGCCAGCAGCTTAGCGGGAAGGTCTGGCACCGGGGAGCTGTTTTTT. It specifies CASSLAGRSGTGELFF. Complete variable domain (other parts from reference TRBV7-4 and TRBJ2-2): GAGVSQSPRYKVAKRGRDVALRCDSISGHVTLYWYRQTLGQGSEVLTYSQSDAQRDKSGRPSGRFSAERPERSVSTLKIQRTEQGDSAVYLCASSLAGRSGTGELFFGEGSRLTVL.